Below are 30 T cell receptor beta chains sequenced from a single sample in a study of T cell repertoires in cytomegalovirus infection. MiXCR was run by TCRdb on the reads, yielding one entry per CDR3 protein. The sample contains roughly 990,000 distinct CDR3 sequences, around 31% of which appear only once. What these receptors recognize is not known. Sequenced here: cultured CD8+ T cells from PBMCs, sampled from culture after CMV antigen stimulation. The source of these receptors is a human donor in good health (CMV status not recorded). Some clones in this sample may be carry-over from other donors' samples.

This clonotype appeared a few times. This chain uses TRBV7-6 with TRBJ2-1; 7 bases line up with TRBD2. CDR3 length: 16 residues. CDR1 SGHVS and CDR2 FNYEAQ come from the germline V gene. V trimming: 3 bases; J trimming: 4 bases; junction bases outside the gene matches: 9. CDR3 amino acids: CASSFPEQGGYNEQFF. The CDR3 nucleotides read TGTGCCAGCAGCTTCCCTGAGCAGGGAGGGTACAATGAGCAGTTCTTC.

V and J are TRBV25-1 and TRBJ1-4, with 8 nucleotides matching TRBD1. V shed 6 bases and J 5 bases; nucleotides not matched to a gene: 8. CDR1 MGHDK and CDR2 SYGVNS come from the germline V gene. CDR3 length equals 15 residues. The chain's CDR3 is CASRIRQGLNEKLFF. CDR3 nucleotides: TGTGCCAGCAGGATACGACAGGGGTTAAATGAAAAACTGTTTTTT. The complete variable domain, with remaining parts taken from reference TRBV25-1 and TRBJ1-4, reads EADIYQTPRYLVIGTGKKITLECSQTMGHDKMYWYQQDPGMELHLIHYSYGVNSTEKGDLSSESTVSRIRTEHFPLTLESARPSHTSQYLCASRIRQGLNEKLFFGSGTQLSVL.

V gene TRBV27 combines with J gene TRBJ2-7; possibly TRBD1 for D (6 bases). CDR1 is MNHEY and CDR2 is SMNVEV in the germline V gene (reference sequence). The CDR3 loop spans 13 amino acids. Trimming cost V 6 bases and J 5 bases, with 14 bases left between them. The CDR3 nucleotides read TGTGCCAGCAGCCCACGCACAGGGAACGAGCAGTACGTC. Translated, it gives CASSPRTGNEQYV.

This chain uses TRBV4-1 with TRBJ1-5, with D uncertain. This CDR3 is built from 13 residues. The germline V gene encodes CDR1 MGHRA and CDR2 YSYEKL. V lost 5 bases and J 7 bases, leaving 12 bases between the germline ends. DNA of the CDR3: TGCGCCAGCAGCGGTTATCTCGGGCAGCCCCAGCATTTT. The encoded protein is CASSGYLGQPQHF.

This clonotype was observed a handful of times. This chain links TRBV6-1 with TRBJ2-7, with 8 bases aligning to TRBD1. With V trimmed by 2 bases and J by 0 bases, 9 bases remained unmatched. CDR1 is MNHNS, CDR2 SASEGT, per germline. The CDR3 runs to 17 residues. Written as DNA, the CDR3 is TGTGCCAGCAGTGAAATCGCCGGGACAGGTCTCTCCTACGAGCAGTACTTC. Its protein product is CASSEIAGTGLSYEQYF.

As to this clonotype: The junction departs from germline at one end; a sequencing error may be responsible. The chain's CDR3 is CASRSDNEQFF. The CDR3 DNA follows: TGCGCCAGCCGCTCCGACAATGAGCAGTTCTTC. This sequence joins TRBV5-1 and TRBJ2-1; D gene unclear. The germline V gene encodes CDR1 SGHRS and CDR2 YFSETQ. The CDR3 extends over 11 amino acids.

This CDR3 reads CASSISHRGLPSYEQYF. The CDR3 DNA reads TGTGCCAGCAGCATTAGTCACAGGGGGCTGCCCTCCTACGAGCAGTACTTC. The chain joins TRBV7-9 to TRBJ2-7; 9 nucleotides align to TRBD1. The CDR3 contains 17 residues. CDR1 SEHNR and CDR2 FQNEAQ come from the germline V gene (reference sequence). V shed 5 bases, J shed 0 bases, and the junction held 11 bases outside the gene matches.

The V call is TRBV4-1, the J call TRBJ1-2; 8 bases line up with TRBD1. CDR1 is MGHRA and CDR2 is YSYEKL in the germline V gene. V trimming: 0 bases; J trimming: 7 bases; junction bases outside the gene matches: 4. The CDR3 is 14 amino acids. CDR3 residues: CASSQDQGASGYTF. Written as DNA, the CDR3 is TGCGCCAGCAGCCAAGACCAGGGGGCAAGTGGCTACACCTTC.

The chain uses TRBV7-9 and TRBJ1-4; the D gene is possibly TRBD1 (5 bases). This CDR3 is built from 18 residues. Trimming left V 0 bases short and J 0 bases short, with 14 bases between. Germline CDR1 SEHNR, CDR2 FQNEAQ (reference sequence). The CDR3 region has the DNA TGTGCCAGCAGCTTAGCGGTGACAGACCCTGCAACTAATGAAAAACTGTTTTTT. Translating it yields CASSLAVTDPATNEKLFF. Using reference TRBV7-9 and TRBJ1-4 for the parts outside the CDR3, the full variable domain is DTGVSQNPRHKITKRGQNVTFRCDPISEHNRLYWYRQTLGQGPEFLTYFQNEAQLEKSRLLSDRFSAERPKGSFSTLEIQRTEQGDSAMYLCASSLAVTDPATNEKLFFGSGTQLSVL.

This clonotype was seen a single time. The chain uses TRBV19 and TRBJ2-1; no clear D gene. From germline, CDR1 is LNHDA and CDR2 SQIVND (reference sequence). The germline V and J ends were trimmed by 4 bases and 2 bases, with 6 bases remaining between them. The CDR3 contains 13 residues. This chain's CDR3 is CASSNPTYNEQFF. The CDR3 DNA follows: TGTGCCAGTAGTAATCCGACCTACAATGAGCAGTTCTTC.

V is TRBV7-3 and J is TRBJ2-1; D may be TRBD1 or TRBD2 (5 bases each). The ends were cut back, 3 bases at V and 0 bases at J, with 15 bases in the middle. This CDR3 spans 17 amino acids. Germline V CDR1 and CDR2: SGHTA, FQGTGA. The CDR3: CASSFRGPRSSYNEQFF. CDR3 coding DNA: TGTGCCAGCAGCTTCCGGGGACCGAGGAGCTCCTACAATGAGCAGTTCTTC.

The chain carries TRBV4-1 and TRBJ2-1; D unclear. CDR3 length: 13 residues. CDR1 MGHRA and CDR2 YSYEKL come from the germline V gene. Deletions cut 5 bases from V and 6 bases from J, with 11 bases between. CDR3: CASSVGSFNEQFF. The CDR3 nucleotides read TGCGCCAGCAGCGTCGGGTCGTTCAATGAGCAGTTCTTC.

With regard to this clonotype: A much larger clone lies one base from this, so it may be a read error. This chain uses TRBV7-2 with TRBJ2-7, with D perhaps given as TRBD1 or TRBD2 (5 bases each). Germline-derived CDR1 and CDR2 are SGHTA and FQGNSA. The CDR3 has 12 amino acids. The CDR3 nucleotides read TGTGCCAGGAGCTCGTGGGGGTACGAGCAGTACTTC. Its translation: CARSSWGYEQYF.

The chain couples TRBV29-1 to TRBJ2-1; D gene unclear. Trimming removed 3 bases at V and 4 bases at J, with 7 bases between. The CDR3 runs to 12 residues. Germline CDR1 SQVTM, CDR2 ANQGSEA. The CDR3 coding sequence is TGCAGCGTTGATGTGGAGTACAATGAGCAGTTCTTC. This encodes CSVDVEYNEQFF.

This chain links TRBV7-9 with TRBJ2-1, with TRBD1 matching over 11 bases. The CDR3 runs to 17 residues. J gave up 5 bases and V 2 bases, and 8 bases lay outside the gene matches. Germline V CDR1 and CDR2: SEHNR, FQNEAQ (reference sequence). The CDR3 DNA sequence: TGTGCCAGCAGCTTACTGGGGACAGGGGGTCTAGACAATGAGCAGTTCTTC. Translating gives CASSLLGTGGLDNEQFF. Drawing the rest from reference TRBV7-9 and TRBJ2-1, the complete variable domain is DTGVSQNPRHKITKRGQNVTFRCDPISEHNRLYWYRQTLGQGPEFLTYFQNEAQLEKSRLLSDRFSAERPKGSFSTLEIQRTEQGDSAMYLCASSLLGTGGLDNEQFFGPGTRLTVL.

This clonotype was counted only a few times. V and J are TRBV3-1 and TRBJ2-7, with D maybe TRBD2 (6 bases). The CDR3 is 13 residues long. The V and J ends lost 0 bases and 6 bases respectively, with 9 bases between them. Germline loops: CDR1 LGHDT, CDR2 YNNKEL (reference sequence). The CDR3 here is CASSQDMGGEQYV. The CDR3 region has the DNA TGTGCCAGCAGCCAAGATATGGGGGGCGAGCAGTACGTC.

The chain has TRBV7-6 and TRBJ1-1; D is uncertain. Germline V CDR1 and CDR2: SGHVS, FNYEAQ. The CDR3 totals 10 residues. V lost 5 bases, J lost 9 bases, and 7 bases lay in between. DNA of the CDR3: TGTGCCAGCAGCAAAGGGAAAGCTTTCTTT. It encodes CASSKGKAFF.

This clonotype appeared a few times. The chain recombines TRBV6-5 with TRBJ1-1; D is possibly TRBD1 (5 bases). The CDR3 contains 16 residues. Trimming cost V 0 bases and J 5 bases, with 16 bases left between them. The germline V gene has CDR1 MNHEY and CDR2 SVGAGI. The CDR3: CASSYSGDPGRTEAFF. The CDR3, as DNA: TGTGCCAGCAGTTACTCCGGGGACCCCGGGCGTACTGAAGCTTTCTTT.

This clonotype was seen ten or more times. The chain couples TRBV12-3 or TRBV12-4 to TRBJ1-5; tentative D call: TRBD1 (6 bases). Trimming shortened V by 1 base and J by 2 bases, and 9 bases separated the two germline ends. This CDR3 region has 15 residues. CDR3 amino acids: CASSLGGAGNQPQHF. DNA of the CDR3: TGTGCCAGCAGTTTAGGGGGGGCTGGCAATCAGCCCCAGCATTTT.

This clonotype was detected a few times. The gene calls are TRBV20-1 and TRBJ1-2; TRBD1 aligns across 10 bases. In germline, CDR1 is DFQATT, CDR2 SNEGSKA (reference sequence). The CDR3 is 16 amino acids. The V and J ends lost 5 bases and 8 bases, in that order; junction bases with no gene match: 17. This CDR3 is CSAGFIGTGAPRGYTF. The CDR3 coding sequence is TGCAGTGCTGGGTTTATCGGGACAGGGGCACCAAGAGGCTACACCTTC.

This chain links TRBV7-9 with TRBJ2-1; 9 nucleotides agree with TRBD1. Germline loops: CDR1 SEHNR, CDR2 FQNEAQ (reference sequence). CDR3 length: 14 residues. J gave up 16 bases and V 5 bases, and 15 bases lay outside the gene matches. CDR3 in amino acids: CASSLLGQGRVKFF. CDR3 sequence (DNA): TGTGCCAGCAGCCTCCTGGGACAGGGTCGTGTCAAATTCTTC.

V usage is TRBV6-6 and J usage is TRBJ1-5; no clear D gene. The CDR3 is 13 amino acids. Germline CDR1 is MNHNY and CDR2 is SVGAGI (reference sequence). Trimming took off 5 bases at V and 8 bases at J, with 13 bases between the two ends. The CDR3 nucleotides are TGTGCCAGCAGTGAGATGGCCGGGAAGCCCCAGCATTTT. Amino acid sequence: CASSEMAGKPQHF.

In regard to this clonotype: This may be a read error: a much more frequent sequence differs by one nucleotide. This chain uses TRBV18 with TRBJ2-2; D perhaps matches TRBD2 (5 bases). This CDR3 is 12 amino acids long. Germline V lookup: CDR1 KGHSH, CDR2 LQKENI. The CDR3 sequence is CASSPPDGELYF. CDR3 DNA sequence: TGTGCCAGCTCACCACCGGACGGGGAGCTGTATTTT.

This clonotype was seen repeatedly, ten times or more. This chain joins TRBV7-8 and TRBJ2-1; TRBD1 aligns across 8 bases. This CDR3 has 17 residues. Looked up from germline, CDR1 is SGHVS and CDR2 is FQNEAQ. The V segment lost 2 bases and the J segment 3 bases; nucleotides outside the gene matches: 9. The CDR3 DNA is TGTGCCAGCAGCTTAAGTCCGGACAGGGCTTACTACAATGAGCAGTTCTTC. It translates to CASSLSPDRAYYNEQFF.

The V and J genes are TRBV6-8 and TRBJ2-3; the D is unclear. Trimming left V 3 bases short and J 2 bases short, with 6 bases between. The CDR3 sequence is 13 residues long. Germline assignment: CDR1 MNHGY and CDR2 SAAAGT. CDR3 protein: CASSYFDTDTQYF. In DNA, the CDR3 is TGTGCCAGCAGTTATTTCGACACAGATACGCAGTATTTT.

The chain employs TRBV6-1 and TRBJ1-4; unclear D gene. The CDR3 runs 14 residues. V was clipped by 5 bases and J by 5 bases, with 12 bases between them. Germline V gene lookup returns CDR1 MNHNS and CDR2 SASEGT. The CDR3 DNA is TGTGCCAGCAGTCCCTCTCAGATAAATGAAAAACTGTTTTTT. Its translation is CASSPSQINEKLFF.

Comment on this clonotype: One junction end does not reproduce the germline sequence, and a read error may be involved. The chain has TRBV3-1 and TRBJ2-3; TRBD1 might be the D (7 bases). CDR1 is LGHDT and CDR2 is YNNKEL in the germline V gene (reference sequence). The CDR3 totals 14 residues. The CDR3 sequence: CVSSPTGEADTQYF. CDR3 coding DNA: TGTGTCAGCAGCCCAACAGGGGAGGCAGATACGCAGTATTTT.

In nucleotides, the CDR3 is TGTGCCATCTCACTGGGGCGGGGAATCGGCTATGGCTACACCTTC. Translated, it gives CAISLGRGIGYGYTF. The chain employs TRBV10-3 and TRBJ1-2; D might be TRBD1 (5 bases). CDR1 and CDR2 (germline): ENHRY, SYGVKD. Trimming shortened V by 8 bases and J by 4 bases, and 20 bases separated the two germline ends. This CDR3 contains 15 residues.

For the CDR3, the DNA is TGTGCCAGCAGCTTCAGGGGGGTTTACTCCTATAATTCACCCCTCCACTTT. Translated, it gives CASSFRGVYSYNSPLHF. The rearrangement uses TRBV7-2 and TRBJ1-6, with 7 bases that match TRBD1. The V and J ends lost 3 bases and 0 bases, in that order; junction bases with no gene match: 5. In germline, CDR1 is SGHTA, CDR2 FQGNSA. The CDR3 sequence is 17 residues long. The whole variable domain, filled in from reference TRBV7-2 and TRBJ1-6, reads GAGVSQSPSNKVTEKGKDVELRCDPISGHTALYWYRQSLGQGLEFLIYFQGNSAPDKSGLPSDRFSAERTGGSVSTLTIQRTQQEDSAVYLCASSFRGVYSYNSPLHFGNGTRLTVT.

This clonotype has just a few counts. The chain links TRBV10-3 to TRBJ1-1; no reliable D call. The CDR3 sequence is 14 residues long. The germline V gene encodes CDR1 ENHRY and CDR2 SYGVKD. The V and J ends lost 0 bases and 3 bases respectively, with 8 bases between them. CDR3 loop: CAISESRADTEAFF. CDR3 nucleotide sequence: TGTGCCATCAGTGAGTCGAGGGCTGACACTGAAGCTTTCTTT.